These T cell receptor beta chains were read from a single sample in a study of shared clonotypes between healthy human individuals. The method was immunoSEQ multiplex PCR; TCRdb's version includes in-frame clones alone and lacks a portion of them. The table has 85,000 to 100,000 clones, 68% seen once. The sequenced sample consisted of memory CD8+ T cells sorted from blood. Source of these receptors: a man aged 25 to 40 in good health. The CDR3 runs from the conserved cysteine through the conserved F or W. D genes are given only for firm matches. Size is stated for part of the rows, as once, few or many counts, or as a class when the clone is expanded.

length: 14; D: NA; V: TRBV28; size: NA; J: TRBJ2-1; CDR3: CASSLGRSYNEQFF; DNA: TGTGCCAGCAGTTTGGGGCGGAGCTACAATGAGCAGTTCTTC
length: 16; D: TRBD2; V: TRBV5-1; size: few; J: TRBJ2-7; CDR3: CASSLTSGRVRDEQYF; DNA: TGCGCCAGCAGCTTGACTAGCGGGAGGGTTAGAGACGAGCAGTACTTC
length: 15; D: NA; V: TRBV4-3; size: once; J: TRBJ1-3; CDR3: CASSQGTASGNTIYF; DNA: TGCGCCAGCAGCCAAGGTACGGCATCCGGAAACACCATATATTTT
length: 16; D: NA; V: TRBV16; size: few; J: TRBJ2-1; CDR3: CASKLYAGQENNEQFF; DNA: TGTGCCAGCAAGCTATACGCGGGCCAGGAGAACAATGAGCAGTTCTTC
length: 14; D: NA; V: TRBV4-2; size: NA; J: TRBJ2-7; CDR3: CASSVGSVHYEQYF; DNA: TGTGCCAGCAGCGTGGGTTCCGTTCACTACGAGCAGTACTTC
length: 18; D: TRBD1; V: TRBV2; size: NA; J: TRBJ1-1; CDR3: CASSERSGKLDRETEAFF; DNA: TGTGCCAGCAGTGAAAGGTCGGGGAAATTGGACAGGGAGACTGAAGCTTTCTTT
length: 14; D: NA; V: TRBV6-5; size: NA; J: TRBJ1-2; CDR3: CASSLGGGGNGYTF; DNA: TGTGCCAGCAGTTTAGGAGGTGGGGGAAATGGCTACACCTTC
length: 16; D: TRBD2; V: TRBV6-1; size: NA; J: TRBJ2-4; CDR3: CASSEILAAAKNIQYF; DNA: TGTGCCAGCAGTGAAATCCTAGCGGCGGCCAAAAACATTCAGTACTTC
length: 14; D: NA; V: TRBV14; size: NA; J: TRBJ2-1; CDR3: CASSPVGSYNEQFF; DNA: TGTGCCAGCAGCCCTGTGGGTTCCTACAATGAGCAGTTCTTC
length: 13; D: NA; V: TRBV11-3; size: NA; J: TRBJ1-5; CDR3: CASSPTNNQPQHF; DNA: TGTGCCAGCAGCCCCACGAACAATCAGCCCCAGCATTTT
length: 13; D: TRBD2; V: TRBV6-5; size: few; J: TRBJ2-1; CDR3: CASSRDYMDEQFF; DNA: TGTGCCAGCAGTAGGGACTACATGGATGAGCAGTTCTTC
length: 14; D: TRBD1; V: TRBV6-5; size: few; J: TRBJ1-1; CDR3: CASSYTGGGTEAFF; DNA: TGTGCCAGCAGTTATACAGGGGGCGGCACTGAAGCTTTCTTT
length: 13; D: NA; V: TRBV27; size: medium-sized; J: TRBJ1-2; CDR3: CASSLSGMYGYTF; DNA: TGTGCCAGCAGTTTATCCGGAATGTATGGCTACACCTTC
length: 15; D: TRBD2; V: TRBV15; size: NA; J: TRBJ2-7; CDR3: CATSTFSGSLNEQYF; DNA: TGTGCCACCAGCACCTTTAGCGGGAGTCTCAACGAGCAGTACTTC
length: 14; D: TRBD2; V: TRBV27; size: few; J: TRBJ2-7; CDR3: CASSLAGTSQEQYF; DNA: TGTGCCAGCAGTTTGGCCGGGACTAGCCAGGAGCAGTACTTC
length: 12; D: NA; V: TRBV25-1; size: NA; J: TRBJ1-1; CDR3: CASSELGLEAFF; DNA: TGTGCCAGCAGTGAGTTGGGTCTTGAAGCTTTCTTT
length: 15; D: TRBD1; V: TRBV7-3; size: NA; J: TRBJ2-1; CDR3: CASSLTQGGGNEQFF; DNA: TGTGCCAGCAGCTTAACACAGGGGGGAGGCAATGAGCAGTTCTTC
length: 13; D: NA; V: TRBV11-3; size: NA; J: TRBJ2-3; CDR3: CASGWESTDTQYF; DNA: TGTGCCAGCGGATGGGAGTCCACAGATACGCAGTATTTT
length: 15; D: TRBD1; V: TRBV7-8; size: once; J: TRBJ2-1; CDR3: CASAHRDRGVDEQFF; DNA: TGTGCCAGCGCTCACCGGGACAGGGGAGTCGATGAGCAGTTCTTC
length: 15; D: TRBD1; V: TRBV7-9; size: NA; J: TRBJ2-7; CDR3: CASSPPDRVDYEQYF; DNA: TGTGCCAGCAGCCCCCCGGACAGGGTGGACTACGAGCAGTACTTC
length: 15; D: NA; V: TRBV5-6; size: NA; J: TRBJ2-7; CDR3: CASSPPPTPGVEQYF; DNA: TGTGCCAGCAGCCCTCCCCCCACCCCAGGAGTCGAGCAGTACTTC
length: 13; D: NA; V: TRBV6-4; size: NA; J: TRBJ1-1; CDR3: CASSAGVNTEAFF; DNA: TGTGCCAGCAGTGCGGGGGTGAACACTGAAGCTTTCTTT
length: 15; D: NA; V: TRBV28; size: NA; J: TRBJ2-3; CDR3: CASSFARAGTDTQYF; DNA: TGTGCCAGCAGTTTCGCGCGGGCCGGCACAGATACGCAGTATTTT
length: 15; D: TRBD2; V: TRBV15; size: NA; J: TRBJ2-1; CDR3: CATSRDLAGGNEQFF; DNA: TGTGCCACCAGCAGAGATCTAGCGGGAGGGAATGAGCAGTTCTTC
length: 13; D: NA; V: TRBV28; size: NA; J: TRBJ2-7; CDR3: CASSSGIFYEQYF; DNA: TGTGCCAGCAGTTCCGGGATTTTCTACGAGCAGTACTTC
length: 14; D: TRBD1; V: TRBV27; size: once; J: TRBJ2-2; CDR3: CASGDRLNTGELFF; DNA: TGTGCCAGCGGGGACAGGCTGAACACCGGGGAGCTGTTTTTT
length: 15; D: NA; V: TRBV7-2; size: few; J: TRBJ2-7; CDR3: CASSGGTSIGYEQYF; DNA: TGTGCCAGCAGCGGGGGTACTAGTATCGGCTACGAGCAGTACTTC
length: 16; D: NA; V: TRBV6-4; size: few; J: TRBJ2-6; CDR3: CASRDSLISGANVLTF; DNA: TGTGCCAGCAGGGACAGTTTAATCTCTGGGGCCAACGTCCTGACTTTC
length: 13; D: NA; V: TRBV5-4; size: once; J: TRBJ2-1; CDR3: CASSGDLGNEQFF; DNA: TGTGCCAGCAGCGGGGACTTAGGGAATGAGCAGTTCTTC
length: 15; D: NA; V: TRBV5-4; size: many; J: TRBJ1-4; CDR3: CASSQDIGVNEKLFF; DNA: TGTGCCAGCAGCCAGGATATCGGCGTTAATGAAAAACTGTTTTTT
length: 13; D: TRBD2; V: TRBV29-1; size: NA; J: TRBJ2-1; CDR3: CSVGGRAVNEQFF; DNA: TGCAGCGTTGGCGGGAGGGCCGTCAATGAGCAGTTCTTC
length: 13; D: NA; V: TRBV15; size: NA; J: TRBJ2-1; CDR3: CATSSFRQGEQFF; DNA: TGTGCCACCAGTTCTTTTCGTCAGGGGGAGCAGTTCTTC
length: 18; D: TRBD1; V: TRBV9; size: NA; J: TRBJ1-2; CDR3: CASSVGANTGGANYGYTF; DNA: TGTGCCAGCAGCGTTGGGGCCAATACAGGGGGCGCTAACTATGGCTACACCTTC
length: 14; D: TRBD2; V: TRBV19; size: NA; J: TRBJ2-1; CDR3: CASSMTSGTHEQFF; DNA: TGTGCCAGTAGTATGACTAGCGGGACCCATGAGCAGTTCTTC
length: 14; D: TRBD1; V: TRBV5-5; size: NA; J: TRBJ2-5; CDR3: CASSIGQGQETQYF; DNA: TGTGCCAGCAGCATCGGACAGGGACAAGAGACCCAGTACTTC
length: 16; D: TRBD2; V: TRBV7-8; size: NA; J: TRBJ2-5; CDR3: CASSLRTSGARETQYF; DNA: TGTGCCAGCAGCCTGAGGACTAGCGGTGCTCGCGAGACCCAGTACTTC
length: 15; D: NA; V: TRBV4-2; size: few; J: TRBJ1-1; CDR3: CASSQLDRRNTEAFF; DNA: TGTGCCAGCAGCCAACTGGACAGACGGAACACTGAAGCTTTCTTT
length: 15; D: TRBD2; V: TRBV6-1; size: once; J: TRBJ2-7; CDR3: CASSEHLAEAYEQYF; DNA: TGTGCCAGCAGTGAACATCTAGCGGAGGCCTACGAGCAGTACTTC
length: 15; D: NA; V: TRBV5-1; size: NA; J: TRBJ1-1; CDR3: CASRRDLSKNTEAFF; DNA: TGCGCCAGCAGACGGGACCTATCCAAGAACACTGAAGCTTTCTTT
length: 15; D: TRBD1; V: TRBV6-1; size: NA; J: TRBJ2-1; CDR3: CASSRDRGSGNEQFF; DNA: TGTGCCAGCAGCAGGGACAGGGGATCCGGCAATGAGCAGTTCTTC
length: 14; D: NA; V: TRBV5-4; size: NA; J: TRBJ1-1; CDR3: CASSLGAGNTEAFF; DNA: TGTGCCAGCAGCTTGGGAGCGGGGAACACTGAAGCTTTCTTT
length: 15; D: NA; V: TRBV9; size: NA; J: TRBJ2-3; CDR3: CASSVVWDSSDTQYF; DNA: TGTGCCAGCAGCGTAGTATGGGATAGCTCAGATACGCAGTATTTT
length: 16; D: NA; V: TRBV4-2; size: NA; J: TRBJ1-1; CDR3: CASSSQGRGGNTEAFF; DNA: TGTGCCAGCAGCTCCCAGGGGAGGGGAGGGAACACTGAAGCTTTCTTT
length: 11; D: NA; V: TRBV28; size: NA; J: TRBJ2-7; CDR3: CASSWAYEQYF; DNA: TGTGCCAGCAGTTGGGCTTACGAGCAGTACTTC
length: 15; D: TRBD2; V: TRBV7-2; size: NA; J: TRBJ2-3; CDR3: CASSLTSGDSDTQYF; DNA: TGTGCCAGCAGCCTCACTAGCGGGGACTCAGATACGCAGTATTTT
length: 13; D: NA; V: TRBV5-4; size: NA; J: TRBJ2-1; CDR3: CASREDNHNEQFF; DNA: TGTGCCAGCAGGGAGGACAACCACAATGAGCAGTTCTTC
length: 13; D: NA; V: TRBV2; size: NA; J: TRBJ2-2; CDR3: CASSGEGDGELFF; DNA: TGTGCCAGCAGTGGGGAGGGGGACGGGGAGCTGTTTTTT
length: 15; D: NA; V: TRBV5-4; size: NA; J: TRBJ1-1; CDR3: CASSLQLDWNTEAFF; DNA: TGTGCCAGCAGCTTACAATTGGACTGGAACACTGAAGCTTTCTTT
length: 15; D: TRBD1; V: TRBV7-8; size: NA; J: TRBJ2-7; CDR3: CASETGRTGPYEQYF; DNA: TGTGCCAGCGAGACTGGCAGGACAGGGCCCTACGAGCAGTACTTC
length: 18; D: TRBD2; V: TRBV4-3; size: once; J: TRBJ2-7; CDR3: CASSQDRVTSGLSYEQYF; DNA: TGCGCCAGCAGCCAAGATAGGGTAACTAGCGGGCTCTCCTACGAGCAGTACTTC
length: 16; D: NA; V: TRBV6-4; size: once; J: TRBJ1-1; CDR3: CASSYSTEEMNTEAFF; DNA: TGTGCCAGCAGTTACTCCACAGAAGAAATGAACACTGAAGCTTTCTTT
length: 16; D: NA; V: TRBV11-2; size: NA; J: TRBJ2-3; CDR3: CASSLGAVLSTDTQYF; DNA: TGTGCCAGCAGCTTAGGAGCGGTACTTAGCACAGATACGCAGTATTTT
length: 13; D: NA; V: TRBV6-9; size: NA; J: TRBJ2-7; CDR3: CASSTGGTYEQYF; DNA: TGTGCCAGCAGTACGGGCGGGACCTACGAGCAGTACTTC
length: 14; D: NA; V: TRBV7-9; size: once; J: TRBJ2-3; CDR3: CASSLSGGADTQYF; DNA: TGTGCCAGCAGCTTATCAGGGGGGGCAGATACGCAGTATTTT
length: 19; D: TRBD1; V: TRBV11-3; size: NA; J: TRBJ2-2; CDR3: CASSRRGPGQGANTGELFF; DNA: TGTGCCAGCAGCCGACGGGGACCCGGACAGGGGGCGAACACCGGGGAGCTGTTTTTT
length: 13; D: NA; V: TRBV5-4; size: NA; J: TRBJ2-7; CDR3: CASSFGTSYEQYF; DNA: TGTGCCAGCAGCTTCGGCACCTCCTACGAGCAGTACTTC